The present T cell receptor (beta chain) was sequenced within a study of CD8+CD57+ T cells in acquired aplastic anemia. Germline-derived CDR1 and CDR2 are ENHRY and SYGVKD. This CDR3 has 14 residues. Losses at the gene ends were 4 bases for V and 2 bases for J; bases not matched to a gene: 2. It was patients with CD8+CD57+ cell expansion by flow cytometry who were chosen for sequencing. This clonotype qualifies as medium-sized. The target antigen is unknown. Study-level results: Patients and controls were not found to differ significantly in CD8+ Simpson's diversity.

The use of genomic DNA as template underpinned the TCR beta VDJ and CDR3 profiling. In TCRdb, the reads were re-called with MiXCR into one record per CDR3 protein. The table includes 150,000 or so distinct CDR3 sequences, 40% to 50% detected once. Sequenced material: sorted CD4+, CD8+, or CD8+CD57+ T cells (not recorded which) from PBMCs. This TCR derives from a human donor with aplastic anemia. The chain uses TRBV10-3 and TRBJ1-2, with 9 bases identical to TRBD1. DNA for the CDR3: TGTGCCATCAGTGGGACAGGGGACAACTATGGCTACACCTTC. This encodes CAISGTGDNYGYTF.